These 11 T cell receptor beta chains originate from one sample sequenced in a study of T cell responses to AZD1222 COVID-19 vaccine. Clones were sequenced by immunoSEQ multiplex PCR, and TCRdb holds only the in-frame ones, with some missing. The sample holds 40,000 to 55,000 clones; approximately 90% are singletons and the top ten take about 1.1%. This sample comprised peripheral blood, obtained 28 days after the second AZD1222 dose. Receptors were obtained from an adult who received the AZD1222 COVID-19 vaccine.

The chain links TRBV6-5 to TRBJ1-4; a possible D gene is TRBD1 (5 bases). From germline, CDR1 is MNHEY and CDR2 SVGAGI. Trimming cost V 5 bases and J 4 bases, with 11 bases left between them. The CDR3 totals 14 residues. The CDR3 bases are TGTGCCAGCAGTCTGGGACGGTATAATGAAAAACTGTTTTTT. Residues: CASSLGRYNEKLFF.

The chain employs TRBV2 and TRBJ1-5; 9 bases are a match to TRBD1. V lost 6 bases and J lost 7; bases outside the gene matches: 4. Germline V gives CDR1 SNHLY, CDR2 FYNNEI. The CDR3 is made up of 13 amino acids. The CDR3 DNA reads as TGTGCCAGCAGCCGGGACAGGGACCAGCCCCAGCATTTT. It yields the protein CASSRDRDQPQHF.

The J gene is TRBJ2-1, the V gene TRBV6-4; TRBD2 aligns across 11 bases. This CDR3 has 14 amino acids. With 7 bases clipped from V and 9 bases from J, the junction kept 8 bases outside the gene matches. Germline V gene sequence: CDR1 MRHNA, CDR2 SNTAGT. CDR3: CASTLSGRAGEQFF. The CDR3 DNA follows: TGTGCCAGCACCCTTAGCGGGAGGGCCGGTGAGCAGTTCTTC.

J is TRBJ2-7 and V is TRBV25-1; 9 bases agree with TRBD2. V shed 5 bases, J shed 3 bases, and the junction held 5 bases outside the gene matches. There are 14 residues in the CDR3. Germline V CDR1 and CDR2: MGHDK, SYGVNS. The CDR3, as DNA: TGTGCCAGCAGTAGGGCTAGCGGGATCTACGAGCAGTACTTC. The encoded protein is CASSRASGIYEQYF.

The rearrangement joins TRBV15 to TRBJ1-2, with D perhaps matching TRBD1 (5 bases). This CDR3 is built from 15 residues. Germline CDR1 and CDR2: LNHNV and YYDKDF (reference sequence). V was trimmed by 0 bases and J by 5 bases, leaving 13 bases between them. The CDR3 DNA follows: TGTGCCACCAGCAGAGATCTCGAAGGGGCGTATGGCTACACCTTC. It translates to CATSRDLEGAYGYTF. The entire variable domain, with the rest obtained from reference TRBV15 and TRBJ1-2, is as follows: DAMVIQNPRYQVTQFGKPVTLSCSQTLNHNVMYWYQQKSSQAPKLLFHYYDKDFNNEADTPDNFQSRRPNTSFCFLDIRSPGLGDTAMYLCATSRDLEGAYGYTFGSGTRLTVV.

The rearrangement uses TRBV15 and TRBJ2-7; 11 bases line up with TRBD2. The ends lost 0 bases at V and 7 bases at J; junction bases unmatched: 8. The CDR3 loop spans 16 amino acids. Germline CDR1 LNHNV, CDR2 YYDKDF (reference sequence). The CDR3 is CATSRDVLAGDREQYF. DNA of the CDR3: TGTGCCACCAGCAGAGATGTACTAGCGGGAGATCGGGAGCAGTACTTC.

The genes are TRBV6-5 and TRBJ2-1, with 7 bases aligning to TRBD1. With 6 bases clipped from V and 10 bases from J, the junction kept 9 bases outside the gene matches. CDR3 size: 13 residues. Germline CDR1 reads MNHEY; CDR2 reads SVGAGI. CDR3: CASRVEGGAEQFF. DNA of the CDR3: TGTGCCAGCAGGGTGGAAGGGGGCGCGGAGCAGTTCTTC.

CDR3 sequence reads: CASSGRRTGPNQPQHF. The CDR3 nucleotides are TGTGCCAGCAGTGGACGCAGGACAGGACCTAATCAGCCCCAGCATTTT. The V call is TRBV2, the J call TRBJ1-5; 7 bases agree with TRBD1. Germline loops: CDR1 SNHLY, CDR2 FYNNEI. This CDR3 comprises 16 residues. Trimming at V came to 4 bases and at J to 4 bases, leaving 10 bases not matched to a gene.

The rearrangement joins TRBV7-9 to TRBJ1-1; the D gene is possibly TRBD1 (5 bases). Germline lookup yields CDR1 SEHNR and CDR2 FQNEAQ (reference sequence). This CDR3 is 15 amino acids long. The germline V and J ends were trimmed by 1 base and 5 bases, with 14 bases remaining between them. The CDR3 coding sequence is TGTGCCAGCAGCTTAGTAGTGTCGGGGGGGACTGAAGCTTTCTTT. Its translation: CASSLVVSGGTEAFF.

V is TRBV3-1 (or the pseudogene TRBV3-2) and J is TRBJ1-1, with TRBD1 matching 8 bases. The CDR3 has 13 amino acids. The ends lost 4 bases at V and 6 bases at J; junction bases unmatched: 4. CDR1 and CDR2 (germline): LGHDT, YNNKEL (reference sequence). In DNA, the CDR3 is TGTGCCAGCAGCCGTGGACAGGGATCTGAAGCTTTCTTT. Translating it yields CASSRGQGSEAFF.

The chain is built from TRBV11-2 and TRBJ2-1; D is perhaps TRBD1 (6 bases). The ends were cut back, 0 bases at V and 10 bases at J, with 7 bases in the middle. CDR1 and CDR2 (germline): SGHAT, FQNNGV. The CDR3 spans 12 residues. The DNA of the CDR3 is TGTGCCAGCAGCTTAGACAGGGGAGAGCAGTTCTTC. The encoded protein is CASSLDRGEQFF.